The rows below give T cell receptor beta chains drawn from one sample of a study of T cells in Graves' hyperthyroidism and ophthalmopathy. TCRdb itself ran the multiplex PCR reads through MiXCR, one entry per CDR3 protein. Of 500,000 to 550,000 distinct CDR3 sequences listed, more than 20% are singletons. What was sequenced was blood. These receptor sequences come from a young man with Graves' hyperthyroidism. The CDR3 runs from the conserved cysteine through the conserved F or W.

v_call,cdr3_aa
TRBV28,CASSRPWTVDHEQYF
TRBV6-1,CASNPGTVGGEQYF
TRBV11-2,CASSLDPDRFYYEQYF
TRBV12-3/TRBV12-4,CASSHTGTIETQYF
TRBV6-5,CASSYSKQLTGELFF
TRBV3-1,CASSQTRVNLASPLHF
TRBV2,CASRHGTAKNIQYF
TRBV19,CASSIAGDNKYQPQHF
TRBV14,CASSRRDFSYEQYF
TRBV28,CASRATGGFNNSPLHF
TRBV18,CASSPITGGDEQYF
TRBV11-3,CASSMTVLQPQHF
TRBV28,CASSPRVGTGELFF
TRBV12-3/TRBV12-4,CASSPTGVRQPQHF
TRBV20-1,CSARLASGELFF
TRBV29-1,CSVESSAYEQYF
TRBV6-1,CASGDIGTGELFF
TRBV2,CASSPYTGTGLRVRTEAFF
TRBV19,CASGTSRGNTIYF
TRBV6-5,CASSYSASNYGYTF